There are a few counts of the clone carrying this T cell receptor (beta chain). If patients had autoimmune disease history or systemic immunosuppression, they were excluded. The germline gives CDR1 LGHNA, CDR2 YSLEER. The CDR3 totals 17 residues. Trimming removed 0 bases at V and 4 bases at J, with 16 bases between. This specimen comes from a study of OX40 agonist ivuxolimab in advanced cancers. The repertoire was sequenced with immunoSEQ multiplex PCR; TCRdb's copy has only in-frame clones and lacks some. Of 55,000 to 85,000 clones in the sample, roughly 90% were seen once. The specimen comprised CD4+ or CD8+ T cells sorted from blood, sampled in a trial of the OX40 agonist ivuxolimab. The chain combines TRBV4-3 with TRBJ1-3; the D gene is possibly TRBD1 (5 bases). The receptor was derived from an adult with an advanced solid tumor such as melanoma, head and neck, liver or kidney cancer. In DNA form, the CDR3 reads TGCGCCAGCAGCCAAGATGAGGGCAGGGTGGCGGGAAACACCATATATTTT. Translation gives CASSQDEGRVAGNTIYF.